This T cell receptor beta chain was profiled in a study of blood T cell repertoires in COVID-19. This clone was seen a handful of times. The authors' processing: Reference gene primer amplification yielded estimated nucleated cell counts. Sequencing used immunoSEQ multiplex PCR; TCRdb keeps in-frame clones, though not all of them. V, J and clone size reflect that table, while D and trimming were determined from the DNA. This table holds some 140,000 clones, less than 90% found once. The study assigned cohorts using participant-reported clinical history. Each recovered donor of Cohort 3 presented with two negative PCRs, clearance, or symptom resolution. V lost 5 bases and J 2 bases, leaving 19 bases between the germline ends. From germline, CDR1 is SGHRS and CDR2 YFSETQ. The CDR3 is made up of 16 amino acids.

The sequencing sample was made of PBMCs or T cells enriched from blood (not recorded which). This receptor was obtained from a man under 40 who had recovered from COVID-19. The V gene is TRBV5-1, the J gene TRBJ2-5, with D maybe TRBD1 (5 bases). This CDR3 is CASSLEAGWDQETQYF. CDR3 bases: TGCGCCAGCAGTCTCGAGGCAGGGTGGGATCAAGAGACCCAGTACTTC. The entire variable domain, with the rest obtained from reference TRBV5-1 and TRBJ2-5, is as follows: KAGVTQTPRYLIKTRGQQVTLSCSPISGHRSVSWYQQTPGQGLQFLFEYFSETQRNKGNFPGRFSGRQFSNSRSEMNVSTLELGDSALYLCASSLEAGWDQETQYFGPGTRLLVL.